The present entry profiles one T cell receptor beta chain with its context. Followed longitudinally, the Seattle patients had been enrolled during active infection. This sample is part of a study of blood T cell repertoires in COVID-19. Background on the study: The analysed material was cDNA or gDNA that came from T cells, B-cell-depleted T cells, or PBMCs.

The V gene lost 0 bases and the J gene lost 9 bases, with 24 bases spanning the gap. The CDR3 runs 17 residues. The germline gives CDR1 KGHSH, CDR2 LQKENI. Source study methods: By means of reference gene primer amplification, nucleated cell counts were estimated. Produced via immunoSEQ multiplex PCR; TCRdb's table is partial and in-frame only. The V and J calls and clone size come from that table; D and trimming were worked out from the DNA. The data contain roughly 23,000 clones, 70% to 90% of them singletons. The sample taken for sequencing was peripheral blood. The TCR sequence derives from a man in his 70s with COVID-19, enrolled during active disease. This chain uses TRBV18 with TRBJ2-7; D is perhaps TRBD2 (6 bases). As DNA, the CDR3 is TGTGCCAGCTCACCACCGGACGGGGCGGGGAAGGGGTATGGGCAGTACTTC. Encoded protein: CASSPPDGAGKGYGQYF.